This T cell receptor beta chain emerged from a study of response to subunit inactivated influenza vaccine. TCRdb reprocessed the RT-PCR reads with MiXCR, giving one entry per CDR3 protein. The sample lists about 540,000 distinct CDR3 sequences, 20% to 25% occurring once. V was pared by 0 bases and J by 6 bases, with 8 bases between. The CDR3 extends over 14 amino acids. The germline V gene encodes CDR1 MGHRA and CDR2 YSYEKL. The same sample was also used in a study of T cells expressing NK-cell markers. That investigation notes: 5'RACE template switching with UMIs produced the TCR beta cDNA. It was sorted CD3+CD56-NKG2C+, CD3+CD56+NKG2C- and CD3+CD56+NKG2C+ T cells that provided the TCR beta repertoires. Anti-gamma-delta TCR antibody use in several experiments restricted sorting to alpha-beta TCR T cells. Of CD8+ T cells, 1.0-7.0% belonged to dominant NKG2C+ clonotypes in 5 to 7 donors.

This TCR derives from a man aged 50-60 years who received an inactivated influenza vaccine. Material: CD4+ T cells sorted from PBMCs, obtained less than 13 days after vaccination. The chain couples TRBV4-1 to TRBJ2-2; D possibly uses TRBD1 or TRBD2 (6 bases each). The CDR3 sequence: CASSQDGGPGELFF. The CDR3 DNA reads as TGCGCCAGCAGCCAAGATGGGGGGCCCGGGGAGCTGTTTTTT.